This TCR beta chain is drawn from a study of blood T cell repertoires in COVID-19. Background on the study: The origin of the acute and convalescent COVID-19 samples was the United States, Italy and Spain. T cells, B-cell-depleted T cells, or PBMCs supplied cDNA or gDNA.

Under the authors' procedure: How many nucleated cells were present was estimated from reference gene primer amplification. Assay used: immunoSEQ multiplex PCR; TCRdb lists only in-frame clones, some missing. V and J calls and clone size are those listed in that table; D and trimming were worked out from the DNA. The repertoire has fewer than 250,000 clones, approximately 80% of them found once; the top ten carry approximately 4.5%. The V end was cut by 1 base, the J end by 4 bases, with 14 bases between. CDR1 SGHTA and CDR2 FQGNSA come from the germline V gene. The CDR3 covers 16 residues. In this sample, this clone turned up once.

The V gene is TRBV7-2, the J gene TRBJ1-5; the D gene is possibly TRBD1 (6 bases). Sequenced material: peripheral blood. This receptor was taken from a woman in her 70s with acute or convalescent COVID-19. The CDR3 DNA follows: TGTGCCAGCAGCTTAGGTATATCGGGACATAATCAGCCCCAGCATTTT. This translates into CASSLGISGHNQPQHF.